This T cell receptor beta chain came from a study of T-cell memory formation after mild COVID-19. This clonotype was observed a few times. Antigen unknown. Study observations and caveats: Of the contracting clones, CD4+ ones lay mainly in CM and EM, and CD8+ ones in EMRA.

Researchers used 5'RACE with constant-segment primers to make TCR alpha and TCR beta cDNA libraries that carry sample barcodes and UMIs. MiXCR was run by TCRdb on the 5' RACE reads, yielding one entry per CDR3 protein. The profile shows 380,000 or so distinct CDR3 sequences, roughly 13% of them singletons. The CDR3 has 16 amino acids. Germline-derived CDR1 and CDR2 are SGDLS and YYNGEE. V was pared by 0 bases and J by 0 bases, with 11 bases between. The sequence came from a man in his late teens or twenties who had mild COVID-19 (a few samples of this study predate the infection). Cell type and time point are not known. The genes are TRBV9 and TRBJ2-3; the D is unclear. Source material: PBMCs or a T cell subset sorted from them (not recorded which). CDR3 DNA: TGTGCCAGCAGCGTAGGGTACTTACTTAGCACAGATACGCAGTATTTT. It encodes CASSVGYLLSTDTQYF.